This T cell receptor (beta chain) was captured by sequencing in a study of graft-versus-host responses after intestinal transplantation (TCRdb year 2021). Broadly, across the study: Multivisceral, liver-intestinal, or isolated intestinal transplants were received by the recipients. All recipients received anti-thymocyte globulin induction followed by maintenance tacrolimus and steroids for around 3 years. Bulk TCR-beta CDR3 sequencing was used to track graft-versus-host and host-versus-graft alloreactive T cell clones in the graft, circulation and bone marrow after intestinal transplantation. Alloreactive clones were identified by sequencing pre-transplant mixed lymphocyte reaction products and comparing them with unstimulated pre-transplant donor and recipient T cells. A cohort of some 24 intestinal transplant recipients, including one retransplant, was enrolled, and a few patients lacking pretransplant specimens were excluded. A peak of at least 4% donor T cells among recipient peripheral blood mononuclear cells was the definition used for donor T cell macrochimerism. Rather than being sequenced by the commercial service, samples from three later patients were sequenced in-house on an Illumina MiSeq and processed with MiXCR. Study-wide findings and limitations: Peak levels of circulating GvH clones were associated with declines in HvG clones early after transplant. The relatively low number and heterogeneity of intestinal transplant patients limited the conclusions. GvH clones were detected in recipient bone marrow, and some appeared earlier in ileal mucosa or blood, consistent with an intestinal mucosal origin. In the allografts of patients with donor T cell macrochimerism, GvH to HvG T cell clonal ratios were high.

A word on this clone: What antigen it recognizes has not been identified. The record has no base qualities; no much larger clone is one base away.

Intraepithelial and lamina propria lymphocytes were isolated from graft specimens using dithiothreitol, EDTA incubations and collagenase D digestion. Bulk TCR-beta sequencing was performed on serial intestinal graft biopsy specimens collected as late as 600 days after transplant. The CDR3 has 17 amino acids, counting the end cysteine and phenylalanine. Only the CDR3 part of the read is kept: 51 bases, read in frame from the first base. The junction shows trimming of 4 bases on V and 7 bases on J, and the gene matches do not reach 10 bases of it. Based on the germline V gene (reference sequence), the CDR1 and CDR2 sequences are SEHNR and FQNEAQ. Library preparation employed the immunoSEQ multiplex PCR assay. For most patients, genomic DNA was subjected to high-throughput TCR-beta CDR3 sequencing by Adaptive Biotechnologies. The published analysis was carried out like this. TCR sequencing data were retrieved from Adaptive's ImmunoSEQ software for 18 patients, whereas a few other patients were processed with MiXCR and VDJtools. CDR3 nucleotide sequences shared between donor and recipient were removed because their origin could not be assigned. To count as alloreactive, a clone needed at least 2-fold expansion over unstimulated cells and a minimum CFSE-low frequency of 0.002% (template counts) or 0.001% (read counts). Mappable clones were those detected in sequenced pre-transplant spleen, lymph node, or MLR CFSE-low populations of the donor or recipient. The cumulative frequency of alloreactive clones was calculated as a percentage of all sequences, weighted by copy number. This is the immuneACCESS table as TCRdb keeps it, with only in-frame sequences that have V and J called. A part of the clones is gone; compared with another copy, unresolved V genes explain less than half, and the rest is unexplained. From that table come the V and J calls and clone size; the DNA was used to work out D and trimming. The sample contains approximately 15,000 clones, around 70% of them found a single time. The ten biggest clones cover about 3.5% of the sample.

The clonotype was recovered from a human patient who received an intestinal transplant, so some T cells may come from the graft donor. The source material was ileum tissue, sampled 14 days after transplant. This receptor chain uses TRBV7-9 and TRBJ2-7; 16 bases in the junction line up with TRBD2. The DNA sequence is given as TGTGCCAGCAGCTCGAGGGGACTAGCGGGAGGGCTAGGGGAGCAGTACTTC. This gives the protein CASSSRGLAGGLGEQYF.